These 32 T cell receptor beta chains were all obtained from the same sample, sequenced in a study of blood T cell repertoires in COVID-19. TCRdb keeps only in-frame clones here, not all; method: immunoSEQ multiplex PCR. Of some 270,000 clones listed, roughly 86% are singletons. The specimen sequenced was peripheral blood. Every receptor here comes from a woman aged 55-69 years who had recovered from COVID-19.

The chain has TRBV7-9 and TRBJ2-7, with TRBD2 matching 7 bases. The CDR3 has 15 residues. CDR1 SEHNR and CDR2 FQNEAQ come from the germline V gene (reference sequence). The V and J ends lost 3 bases and 4 bases, in that order; junction bases with no gene match: 9. CDR3 coding DNA: TGTGCCAGCAGCTTTAGGAGCGGGACTTCTTACGAGCAGTACTTC. Its translation: CASSFRSGTSYEQYF.

This chain joins TRBV7-2 and TRBJ1-4; tentatively, D is TRBD1 (5 bases). Germline V gene data show CDR1 as SGHTA and CDR2 as FQGNSA. V lost 5 bases and J 6 bases, leaving 13 bases between the germline ends. This CDR3 is 14 amino acids long. DNA for the CDR3: TGTGCCAGCAGCGCGGAGGGGAGAGATGAAAAACTGTTTTTT. Its translation is CASSAEGRDEKLFF.

This clone was seen a few times. The chain joins TRBV5-1 to TRBJ1-1; 8 nucleotides match TRBD1. The CDR3 sequence is 15 residues long. Germline trimming cut 0 bases from V and 0 bases from J; bases unmatched to any gene: 1. In germline, CDR1 is SGHRS, CDR2 YFSETQ. Written as DNA, the CDR3 is TGCGCCAGCAGCTTGGGACAGGGGATGAACACTGAAGCTTTCTTT. This sequence encodes CASSLGQGMNTEAFF. The full variable domain, rest sourced from reference TRBV5-1 and TRBJ1-1, is KAGVTQTPRYLIKTRGQQVTLSCSPISGHRSVSWYQQTPGQGLQFLFEYFSETQRNKGNFPGRFSGRQFSNSRSEMNVSTLELGDSALYLCASSLGQGMNTEAFFGQGTRLTVV.

The sample holds one count of this clone. J is TRBJ2-1 and V is TRBV20-1; 9 bases are shared with TRBD2. The junction had 9 bases not matched to a gene; V was cut back by 3 bases and J by 6 bases. This CDR3 spans 15 amino acids. CDR1 and CDR2 from the germline V gene are DFQATT and SNEGSKA (reference sequence). CDR3 amino acids: CSASLWRGGPNEQFF. As DNA, the CDR3 is TGCAGTGCTAGTTTGTGGCGGGGGGGACCCAATGAGCAGTTCTTC.

The rearrangement links TRBV27 to TRBJ2-3, with 11 bases that match TRBD2. The V and J ends lost 5 bases and 3 bases, in that order; junction bases with no gene match: 7. This CDR3 has 16 amino acids. Germline V CDR1 and CDR2: MNHEY, SMNVEV (reference sequence). For the CDR3, the DNA is TGTGCCAGCAGTCCTATAGCGGGGGGGCATACAGATACGCAGTATTTT. It translates to CASSPIAGGHTDTQYF.

This clone was picked up a small number of times. The V call is TRBV19, the J call TRBJ1-2; 8 bases are a match to TRBD1. CDR1 LNHDA and CDR2 SQIVND come from the germline V gene (reference sequence). The V segment lost 7 bases and the J segment 4 bases; nucleotides outside the gene matches: 26. The CDR3 consists of 20 residues. CDR3 DNA sequence: TGTGCCAGTACCCTTTTATCCCTTGGGCCGGGACAGGCCCATGGCTATGGCTACACCTTC. Protein: CASTLLSLGPGQAHGYGYTF.

J is TRBJ1-1 and V is TRBV7-2; D gene ambiguous. Germline CDR1 is SGHTA and CDR2 is FQGNSA. The CDR3 extends over 12 amino acids. Trimming shortened V by 5 bases and J by 5 bases, and 9 bases separated the two germline ends. The CDR3 loop is CASSLGRTEAFF. The CDR3 nucleotides are TGTGCCAGCAGCCTAGGGAGGACTGAAGCTTTCTTT.

V usage is TRBV6-5 and J usage is TRBJ1-4, with a tentative D call TRBD1 (5 bases). Trimming stripped 2 bases from V and 3 bases from J, with 7 bases between. CDR1 and CDR2 from the germline V gene are MNHEY and SVGAGI. The CDR3 has 14 residues. The CDR3 coding sequence is TGTGCCAGCAGTTACGGGGCCTCTAATGAAAAACTGTTTTTT. It yields the protein CASSYGASNEKLFF.

The gene calls are TRBV14 and TRBJ2-7, with 11 bases matching TRBD2. This CDR3 has 15 amino acids. Germline loops: CDR1 SGHDN, CDR2 FVKESK. V shed 4 bases, J shed 3 bases, and the junction held 5 bases outside the gene matches. CDR3 DNA sequence: TGTGCCAGCAGCCCTAGCGGGGGGCCATACTACGAGCAGTACTTC. It encodes CASSPSGGPYYEQYF.

J is TRBJ2-1 and V is TRBV5-1, with TRBD2 identical over 7 bases. J lost 4 bases, V lost 5 bases, and 6 bases had no gene match. Germline CDR1 reads SGHRS; CDR2 reads YFSETQ. This CDR3 is 14 amino acids long. CDR3 region: CASRAASGYNEQFF. Written as DNA, the CDR3 is TGCGCCAGCAGGGCGGCTAGCGGTTACAATGAGCAGTTCTTC.

This chain uses TRBV27 with TRBJ1-1, with D tentatively TRBD1 (6 bases). The CDR3 consists of 14 residues. Trimming left V 5 bases short and J 3 bases short, with 13 bases between. Germline V gives CDR1 MNHEY, CDR2 SMNVEV (reference sequence). CDR3 DNA: TGTGCCAGCAGTCCGACGGGGGGCTACACTGAAGCTTTCTTT. It encodes CASSPTGGYTEAFF.

The chain recombines TRBV16 with TRBJ2-6, with a weak D call TRBD1 (6 bases). The CDR3 has 18 residues. Germline lookup yields CDR1 KGHSY and CDR2 FQNENV. Trimming pared 4 bases from V and 0 bases from J, leaving 16 bases between. CDR3 sequence: CASSRAGGQTSGANVLTF. As DNA, the CDR3 is TGTGCCAGCAGCCGGGCTGGGGGCCAGACCTCTGGGGCCAACGTCCTGACTTTC.

The chain joins TRBV2 to TRBJ1-4; 8 bases agree with TRBD1. This CDR3 is built from 17 residues. The germline V gene encodes CDR1 SNHLY and CDR2 FYNNEI. V was clipped by 3 bases and J by 4 bases; unmatched bases: 10. In DNA form, the CDR3 reads TGTGCCAGCAGTGAGGGACAGGTCCCCTCCTATAATGAAAAACTGTTTTTT. Amino acids: CASSEGQVPSYNEKLFF.

V is TRBV7-3 and J is TRBJ2-2; no clear D. Trimming stripped 1 base from V and 1 base from J, with 4 bases between. This CDR3 comprises 14 residues. Germline loops: CDR1 SGHTA, CDR2 FQGTGA. The DNA of the CDR3 is TGTGCCAGCAGCTTAAGACAGAACACCGGGGAGCTGTTTTTT. This sequence encodes CASSLRQNTGELFF.

The rearrangement joins TRBV28 to TRBJ2-7; maybe TRBD2 (6 bases). With 7 bases removed from V and 5 bases from J, the gap between germline ends came to 12 bases. The CDR3 is 12 amino acids. CDR1 is MDHEN, CDR2 SYDVKM, per germline. Written as DNA, the CDR3 is TGTGCCAGCAATCCGGGGGTCAACGAGCAGTACTTC. This codes for CASNPGVNEQYF.

The chain joins TRBV7-3 to TRBJ2-3; 7 nucleotides agree with TRBD2. From germline, CDR1 is SGHTA and CDR2 FQGTGA. This CDR3 comprises 16 residues. J lost 6 bases, V lost 2 bases, and 11 bases had no gene match. CDR3 sequence: CASSLALGGGIDTQYF. Here the CDR3 DNA reads TGTGCCAGCAGCTTAGCTTTGGGCGGGGGTATCGATACGCAGTATTTT.

This clone has only one observation. The chain couples TRBV5-1 to TRBJ2-4; the D is unclear. This CDR3 region has 11 residues. V was clipped by 5 bases and J by 8 bases, with 8 bases between them. The germline gives CDR1 SGHRS, CDR2 YFSETQ. CDR3 loop: CASRRGDIQYF. CDR3 nucleotide sequence: TGCGCCAGCAGACGAGGAGACATTCAGTACTTC.

V gene TRBV10-3 combines with J gene TRBJ1-2; 7 positions match TRBD1. CDR1 is ENHRY, CDR2 SYGVKD, per germline. The ends lost 4 bases at V and 2 bases at J; junction bases unmatched: 4. The CDR3 runs to 14 residues. The CDR3 bases are TGTGCCATCAGTGCCGGGACAGCGAACTATGGCTACACCTTC. It specifies CAISAGTANYGYTF.

In DNA, the CDR3 is TGTGCCAGCTCACAGGGACAGCTTAATCAGCCCCAGCATTTT. It codes for CASSQGQLNQPQHF. The V call is TRBV18, the J call TRBJ1-5; 7 nucleotides line up with TRBD1. The CDR3 runs 14 residues. Germline CDR1 is KGHSH and CDR2 is LQKENI. Trimming took 4 bases from V and 4 from J; bases not matched to a gene: 4.

Comment on this clone: An end of the junction does not agree with germline; a read error may underlie this. The chain links TRBV5-1 to TRBJ2-5; 8 bases map to TRBD1. CDR1 and CDR2 (germline): SGHRS, YFSETQ. This CDR3 contains 12 residues. The CDR3 DNA reads TGCGCCAGCAGCTTGGAATCGGGACAGGAGGACTTC. Translating it yields CASSLESGQEDF. The full variable domain, completed using reference TRBV5-1 and TRBJ2-5, is KAGVTQTPRYLIKTRGQQVTLSCSPISGHRSVSWYQQTPGQGLQFLFEYFSETQRNKGNFPGRFSGRQFSNSRSEMNVSTLELGDSALYLCASSLESGQEDFGPGTRLLVL.

The chain uses TRBV5-1 and TRBJ1-2; the match to TRBD1 covers 7 bases. The CDR3 has 14 residues. CDR1 and CDR2 from the germline V gene are SGHRS and YFSETQ. Trimming took 3 bases from V and 6 from J; bases not matched to a gene: 8. CDR3 in amino acids: CASSSGEQGNGYTF. CDR3 sequence (DNA): TGCGCCAGCAGCTCGGGTGAACAGGGGAATGGCTACACCTTC.

The rearrangement joins TRBV10-3 to TRBJ2-1; 9 nucleotides agree with TRBD1. The junction had 6 bases not matched to a gene; V was cut back by 10 bases and J by 5 bases. Germline CDR1 ENHRY, CDR2 SYGVKD. This CDR3 has 13 residues. The CDR3 DNA sequence: TGTGCCAACGCCCGACAGGGGGACAATGAGCAGTTCTTC. Amino acid sequence: CANARQGDNEQFF.

The rearrangement links TRBV5-1 to TRBJ1-4; no clear D gene. V was trimmed by 0 bases and J by 4 bases, leaving 4 bases between them. Per the germline V gene, CDR1 is SGHRS and CDR2 is YFSETQ. This CDR3 spans 13 amino acids. DNA of the CDR3: TGCGCCAGCAGCTTGGTTCATAATGAAAAACTGTTTTTT. It is translated as CASSLVHNEKLFF.

The V call is TRBV7-9, the J call TRBJ1-4; D unclear. This CDR3 region has 15 residues. V was shortened by 3 bases and J by 4 bases, with 12 bases between the two germline ends. Germline V lookup: CDR1 SEHNR, CDR2 FQNEAQ (reference sequence). CDR3 DNA: TGTGCCAGCAGCTTTGGCGAGGTGGATAATGAAAAACTGTTTTTT. Its protein product is CASSFGEVDNEKLFF.

The rearrangement uses TRBV11-3 and TRBJ1-3, with TRBD1 matching 7 bases. J was trimmed by 4 bases and V by 5 bases; bases with no gene match: 5. The CDR3 spans 14 residues. Germline values: CDR1 SGHNT, CDR2 YENEEA. CDR3 protein: CASSEGQDGNTIYF. The CDR3 DNA sequence: TGTGCCAGCAGCGAAGGACAGGACGGAAACACCATATATTTT.

The CDR3 spells CASSQETARRDNEQFF. The CDR3 nucleotides read TGTGCCAGCAGCCAAGAGACGGCGCGTCGGGACAATGAGCAGTTCTTC. This chain uses TRBV4-2 with TRBJ2-1; D unclear. The ends were cut back, 0 bases at V and 5 bases at J, with 14 bases in the middle. The V gene's germline CDR1 is LGHNA and CDR2 YNFKEQ. The CDR3 extends over 16 amino acids.

The chain couples TRBV19 to TRBJ2-7; tentatively, D is TRBD1 (5 bases). Germline CDR1 LNHDA, CDR2 SQIVND (reference sequence). The CDR3 is made up of 15 amino acids. V shed 3 bases and J shed 0 bases, with 12 bases lying between them. The CDR3 nucleotides read TGTGCCAGTAGTATTAGTACAGGTAGCTCCTACGAGCAGTACTTC. Its protein is CASSISTGSSYEQYF.

The chain carries TRBV11-3 and TRBJ1-1; D remains unclear. CDR3 size: 14 residues. V lost 4 bases, J lost 6 bases, and 15 bases lay in between. Germline V gives CDR1 SGHNT, CDR2 YENEEA. The CDR3, as DNA: TGTGCCAGCAGCTCCGAAGTGGGAGACCCTGAAGCTTTCTTT. Its protein product is CASSSEVGDPEAFF.

The chain is built from TRBV7-2 and TRBJ1-5; unclear D gene. CDR3 length equals 13 residues. Germline loops: CDR1 SGHTA, CDR2 FQGNSA. Trimming cost V 5 bases and J 6 bases, with 11 bases left between them. CDR3 DNA: TGTGCCAGCAGCCCGAGGGTTTCTCAGCCCCAGCATTTT. Protein sequence: CASSPRVSQPQHF.

The genes are TRBV7-9 and TRBJ2-7, with no clear D. Germline V CDR1 and CDR2: SEHNR, FQNEAQ (reference sequence). The V end lost 5 bases, the J end lost 2 bases, and 10 bases lay between the germline ends. CDR3 size: 13 residues. The CDR3 DNA reads TGTGCCAGCAGCCGAGCGTCGACCTACGAGCAGTACTTC. It encodes CASSRASTYEQYF. The full variable domain, in which reference TRBV7-9 and TRBJ2-7 provide the parts outside the CDR3, is DTGVSQNPRHKITKRGQNVTFRCDPISEHNRLYWYRQTLGQGPEFLTYFQNEAQLEKSRLLSDRFSAERPKGSFSTLEIQRTEQGDSAMYLCASSRASTYEQYFGPGTRLTVT.

J is TRBJ1-2 and V is TRBV27; 8 bases are shared with TRBD1. The trim removed 2 bases at V and 4 bases at J, leaving 12 bases unmatched. The germline V gene has CDR1 MNHEY and CDR2 SMNVEV (reference sequence). This CDR3 spans 17 amino acids. Here the CDR3 DNA reads TGTGCCAGCAGTTTAATCAAGGGGGACAGGTCCCTCTATGGCTACACCTTC. Its protein product is CASSLIKGDRSLYGYTF.

The chain couples TRBV9 to TRBJ2-2, with TRBD2 matching 16 bases. Germline values: CDR1 SGDLS, CDR2 YYNGEE. Germline trimming cut 3 bases from V and 4 bases from J; bases unmatched to any gene: 6. The CDR3 is made up of 18 amino acids. The CDR3 DNA reads TGTGCCAGCAGCGACGGGACTAGCGGGGGGGCGGGCACCGGGGAGCTGTTTTTT. It encodes CASSDGTSGGAGTGELFF.